These 28 T cell receptor beta chains were all obtained from the same sample, sequenced in a study of long-term antiretroviral therapy in people with HIV. An immunoSEQ assay, version v3.0, was performed at survey level. Profiling relied on immunoSEQ multiplex PCR, and the TCRdb table lists in-frame clones only, not all of them. The data show approximately 16,000 clones, over 70% seen once. The sequencing used unsorted PBMCs, collected about 1.2 years before starting antiretroviral therapy. Receptors were obtained from a man in his thirties or forties with HIV.

This chain joins TRBV25-1 and TRBJ2-7; TRBD1 matches at 7 bases. Germline V lookup: CDR1 MGHDK, CDR2 SYGVNS. The CDR3 sequence is 12 residues long. CDR3 region: CPPRQGDEEQYF. CDR3 nucleotides: TGTCCCCCGAGACAGGGCGATGAAGAGCAGTACTTC.

Here the CDR3 reads CASSVGGLAEYSYEQYF. CDR3 DNA sequence: TGTGCCAGCAGCGTCGGCGGACTAGCGGAATATTCCTACGAGCAGTACTTC. V and J are TRBV7-9 and TRBJ2-7; 10 nucleotides match TRBD2. After removal of 5 bases from V and 1 base from J, the junction contained 11 bases not matched to a gene. The length of the CDR3 is 17 residues. The germline CDR1 and CDR2 sequences are SEHNR and FQNEAQ (reference sequence).

V and J are TRBV7-8 and TRBJ2-5; 8 bases map to TRBD2. The CDR3 is made up of 15 amino acids. Germline V gene data show CDR1 as SGHVS and CDR2 as FQNEAQ. Germline trimming cut 5 bases from V and 3 bases from J; bases unmatched to any gene: 8. The CDR3 is CASSLGSGTKETQYF. The CDR3 DNA reads as TGTGCCAGCAGCCTCGGTAGCGGGACTAAAGAGACCCAGTACTTC.

The J gene is TRBJ2-2, the V gene TRBV7-9; 9 bases fit TRBD2. The CDR3 runs to 16 residues. J was trimmed by 6 bases and V by 2 bases; bases with no gene match: 7. Germline V gene data show CDR1 as SEHNR and CDR2 as FQNEAQ (reference sequence). The CDR3 DNA sequence: TGTGCCAGCAGCTTAAGGGCTAGCGGGGACTCCGGGGAGCTGTTTTTT. Translated: CASSLRASGDSGELFF.

V is TRBV19 and J is TRBJ2-7, with no clear D. Trimming removed 6 bases at V and 2 bases at J, with 11 bases between. CDR1 and CDR2 (germline): LNHDA, SQIVND (reference sequence). The CDR3 sequence is 13 residues long. CDR3 DNA: TGTGCCAGTAGCCCTAGTCTGCCCTACGAGCAGTACTTC. Translated: CASSPSLPYEQYF. The complete variable domain, with remaining parts taken from reference TRBV19 and TRBJ2-7, reads DGGITQSPKYLFRKEGQNVTLSCEQNLNHDAMYWYRQDPGQGLRLIYYSQIVNDFQKGDIAEGYSVSREKKESFPLTVTSAQKNPTAFYLCASSPSLPYEQYFGPGTRLTVT.

This clone occurred once. V gene TRBV20-1 combines with J gene TRBJ1-4; D not certain. The CDR3 loop spans 10 amino acids. V dropped 3 bases and J dropped 8 bases, with 4 bases sitting between them. Germline assignment: CDR1 DFQATT and CDR2 SNEGSKA (reference sequence). CDR3 in DNA: TGCAGTGCTAGCGGGGAAAAACTGTTTTTT. Its translation is CSASGEKLFF.

This chain joins TRBV15 and TRBJ1-1; D is uncertain. The CDR3 totals 9 residues. The V gene's germline CDR1 is LNHNV and CDR2 YYDKDF (reference sequence). CDR3 bases: TGTGTCAAAAAAACTGAAGCTTTCTTT. Encoded protein: CVKKTEAFF. The variable domain in full, with the rest retrieved from reference TRBV15 and TRBJ1-1, is DAMVIQNPRYQVTQFGKPVTLSCSQTLNHNVMYWYQQKSSQAPKLLFHYYDKDFNNEADTPDNFQSRRPNTSFCFLDIRSPGLGDTAMYLCVKKTEAFFGQGTRLTVV.

J is TRBJ1-1 and V is TRBV7-3, with D uncertain. CDR1 and CDR2 from the germline V gene are SGHTA and FQGTGA. Trimming removed 5 bases from V and 10 bases from J, with 14 bases in between. This CDR3 contains 12 residues. CDR3 loop: CASSPGAGIAFF. The CDR3 DNA reads as TGTGCCAGCAGCCCAGGTGCGGGGATAGCTTTCTTT.

The CDR3 nucleotides are TGCGCCAGCAGCCAAGGGACATCCTACGAGCAGTACTTC. Protein: CASSQGTSYEQYF. V is TRBV4-1 and J is TRBJ2-7; D is perhaps TRBD1 (5 bases). The CDR3 consists of 13 residues. Germline V gene data show CDR1 as MGHRA and CDR2 as YSYEKL. Trimming took off 1 base at V and 1 base at J, with 5 bases between the two ends.

The V call is TRBV27, the J call TRBJ1-4; 7 bases map to TRBD1. The CDR3 has 15 residues. From germline, CDR1 is MNHEY and CDR2 SMNVEV (reference sequence). V lost 5 bases, J lost 2 bases, and 5 bases stayed unmatched. This CDR3 reads CASSIDRVTNEKLFF. CDR3 coding DNA: TGTGCCAGCAGTATCGACAGGGTGACTAATGAAAAACTGTTTTTT.

The rearrangement links TRBV29-1 to TRBJ2-2; possibly TRBD2 for D (5 bases). Trimming took 7 bases from V and 1 from J, leaving 13 bases between them. The CDR3 totals 14 residues. Germline-derived CDR1 and CDR2 are SQVTM and ANQGSEA. CDR3 in DNA: TGCAGCGCGCGGGTGCTAGAGAACACCGGGGAGCTGTTTTTT. This codes for CSARVLENTGELFF.

This chain's CDR3 is CASSIDRAGGPYEQYF. CDR3 in DNA: TGTGCCAGTAGTATAGATCGCGCGGGGGGGCCTTACGAGCAGTACTTC. The rearrangement uses TRBV19 and TRBJ2-7, with TRBD2 identical over 9 bases. J gave up 4 bases and V 0 bases, and 7 bases lay outside the gene matches. The CDR3 extends over 16 amino acids. Germline V CDR1 and CDR2: LNHDA, SQIVND (reference sequence).

This clone showed up just a few times. The rearrangement links TRBV7-6 to TRBJ2-2; weak D call: TRBD2 (6 bases). Trimming took off 4 bases at V and 6 bases at J, with 6 bases between the two ends. The germline CDR1 and CDR2 sequences are SGHVS and FNYEAQ. The CDR3 covers 12 residues. The CDR3 spells CASSWGAGELFF. CDR3 sequence (DNA): TGTGCCAGCAGCTGGGGGGCCGGGGAGCTGTTTTTT.

The chain recombines TRBV7-8 with TRBJ1-1, with D possibly TRBD1 on 5 matching bases. The CDR3 length is 15 residues. CDR1 SGHVS and CDR2 FQNEAQ come from the germline V gene. Deletions cut 5 bases from V and 1 base from J, with 14 bases between. The CDR3 DNA follows: TGTGCCAGCAGCCCCCTCTTGAGGGGGAACACTGAAGCTTTCTTT. Translation: CASSPLLRGNTEAFF.

This clone was counted only a few times. The V gene is TRBV4-1, the J gene TRBJ1-2, with TRBD1 as a possible D gene (5 bases). Trimming removed 0 bases at V and 8 bases at J, with 16 bases between. CDR1 is MGHRA, CDR2 YSYEKL, per germline. The CDR3 extends over 15 amino acids. In DNA, the CDR3 is TGCGCCAGCAGCCAAGAACAGGCTGGTTTTTTCGGCTACACCTTC. Translated, it gives CASSQEQAGFFGYTF.

The chain is built from TRBV30 and TRBJ2-3, with 8 nucleotides matching TRBD2. Germline-derived CDR1 and CDR2 are GTSNPN and SVGIG (reference sequence). The V segment lost 1 base and the J segment 0 bases; nucleotides outside the gene matches: 6. This CDR3 comprises 16 residues. CDR3 DNA: TGTGCCTGGAGTGGAGGTCTAGCGGGTAGCACAGATACGCAGTATTTT. It yields the protein CAWSGGLAGSTDTQYF.

V gene TRBV19 combines with J gene TRBJ2-3; 10 bases fit TRBD1. CDR3 length: 16 residues. CDR1 LNHDA and CDR2 SQIVND come from the germline V gene (reference sequence). After removal of 5 bases from V and 5 bases from J, the junction contained 10 bases not matched to a gene. The CDR3 nucleotides read TGTGCCAGTAGTGCTGGGGACAGGGGAGTTGGAGATACGCAGTATTTT. It yields the protein CASSAGDRGVGDTQYF. Together with reference TRBV19 and TRBJ2-3, the CDR3 gives the full variable domain: DGGITQSPKYLFRKEGQNVTLSCEQNLNHDAMYWYRQDPGQGLRLIYYSQIVNDFQKGDIAEGYSVSREKKESFPLTVTSAQKNPTAFYLCASSAGDRGVGDTQYFGPGTRLTVL.

The chain combines TRBV6-1 with TRBJ2-5; D is possibly TRBD1 or TRBD2 (6 bases each). The CDR3 is made up of 15 amino acids. Trimming pared 2 bases from V and 4 bases from J, leaving 14 bases between. Germline V gene lookup returns CDR1 MNHNS and CDR2 SASEGT. The CDR3 here is CASSERPGAGETQYF. The CDR3, as DNA: TGTGCCAGCAGTGAAAGACCGGGGGCAGGAGAGACCCAGTACTTC.

The gene calls are TRBV6-6 and TRBJ2-4, with 7 bases aligning to TRBD2. V gave up 7 bases and J gave up 9 bases; unmatched junction bases: 3. CDR3 size: 11 residues. Germline V gene sequence: CDR1 MNHNY, CDR2 SVGAGI (reference sequence). CDR3 region: CASMAGVIQYF. The CDR3 nucleotides are TGTGCCAGCATGGCGGGAGTCATTCAGTACTTC.

This clone was recorded only once. The gene calls are TRBV7-3 and TRBJ2-7; D may be TRBD1 or TRBD2 (6 bases each). Germline V gives CDR1 SGHTA, CDR2 FQGTGA. There are 13 residues in the CDR3. Trimming removed 2 bases from V and 6 bases from J, with 11 bases in between. CDR3 region: CASSLGGPGEQYF. CDR3 nucleotide sequence: TGTGCCAGCAGCTTAGGGGGGCCGGGCGAGCAGTACTTC.

The V gene is TRBV4-2, the J gene TRBJ1-2; D remains unclear. Germline lookup yields CDR1 LGHNA and CDR2 YNFKEQ. This CDR3 has 14 residues. V was pared by 0 bases and J by 4 bases, with 9 bases between. The CDR3, as DNA: TGTGCCAGCAGCCAAGATAATTCGGGCTATGGCTACACCTTC. This translates into CASSQDNSGYGYTF.

V usage is TRBV11-2 and J usage is TRBJ2-7; a possible D gene is TRBD1 (5 bases). CDR3 length: 17 residues. CDR1 is SGHAT and CDR2 is FQNNGV in the germline V gene. The V and J ends lost 1 base and 0 bases respectively, with 16 bases between them. CDR3 sequence: CASSLGVGAGSSYEQYF. The CDR3 bases are TGTGCCAGCAGCTTAGGGGTAGGGGCAGGGTCCTCCTACGAGCAGTACTTC.

The chain is built from TRBV10-3 and TRBJ2-5; 7 bases are shared with TRBD1. The CDR3 is made up of 12 amino acids. Germline V lookup: CDR1 ENHRY, CDR2 SYGVKD. With 10 bases clipped from V and 2 bases from J, the junction kept 4 bases outside the gene matches. CDR3 in DNA: TGTGCCACTTGGACAGGACAAGAGACCCAGTACTTC. Amino acid sequence: CATWTGQETQYF.

The chain uses TRBV18 and TRBJ2-6, with TRBD1 identical over 11 bases. The length of the CDR3 is 18 residues. The V gene end was trimmed by 3 bases and the J gene end by 2 bases; junction bases not matched to a gene: 6. Germline V lookup: CDR1 KGHSH, CDR2 LQKENI. The DNA for the CDR3 is TGTGCCAGCTCACCGCGGACAGGGGGCTATACTGGGGCCAACGTCCTGACTTTC. Its translation: CASSPRTGGYTGANVLTF.

This clone is a singleton in its sample. The rearrangement uses TRBV18 and TRBJ2-2, with 13 bases fitting TRBD2. Trimming removed 6 bases from V and 4 bases from J; junction bases left unmatched: 5. Germline values: CDR1 KGHSH, CDR2 LQKENI. This CDR3 has 16 amino acids. The CDR3 DNA reads TGTGCCAGCTCCCCAGGACTAGCGGGGGTCACCGGGGAGCTGTTTTTT. This sequence encodes CASSPGLAGVTGELFF.

This CDR3 reads CASSLGATNQPQHF. CDR3 bases: TGTGCCAGCAGCTTGGGGGCCACCAATCAGCCCCAGCATTTT. This chain joins TRBV5-6 and TRBJ1-5; D remains ambiguous. The CDR3 sequence is 14 residues long. CDR1 SGHDT and CDR2 YYEEEE come from the germline V gene. Trimming stripped 0 bases from V and 3 bases from J, with 7 bases between.

This chain joins TRBV6-5 and TRBJ1-5; possibly TRBD1 for D (6 bases). The CDR3 has 13 amino acids. Germline V lookup: CDR1 MNHEY, CDR2 SVGAGI. V was pared by 4 bases and J by 7 bases, with 11 bases between. CDR3 in DNA: TGTGCCAGCAGTTCGAACAGGGCGCAGCCCCAGCATTTT. This codes for CASSSNRAQPQHF.

This sequence joins TRBV12-2 and TRBJ2-7; TRBD1, as called in the table, went unchecked against the DNA. TRBV12-2 is a recognized pseudogene. The CDR3 is made up of 16 amino acids. As DNA, the CDR3 is TGTGCAAGTCGTCAAAGGGGGACAGGGGACCCCTACGAGCAGTACTTC. It is translated as CASRQRGTGDPYEQYF.